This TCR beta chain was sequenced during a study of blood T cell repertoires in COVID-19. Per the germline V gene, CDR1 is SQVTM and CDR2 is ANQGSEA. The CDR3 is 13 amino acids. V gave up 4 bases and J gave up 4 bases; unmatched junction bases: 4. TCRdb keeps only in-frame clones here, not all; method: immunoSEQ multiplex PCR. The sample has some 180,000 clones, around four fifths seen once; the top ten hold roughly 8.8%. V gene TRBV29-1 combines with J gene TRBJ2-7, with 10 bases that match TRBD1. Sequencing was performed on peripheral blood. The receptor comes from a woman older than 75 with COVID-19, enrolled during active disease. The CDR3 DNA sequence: TGCAGCGTTGGGGGACAGGGGCTATACGAGCAGTACTTC. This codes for CSVGGQGLYEQYF.